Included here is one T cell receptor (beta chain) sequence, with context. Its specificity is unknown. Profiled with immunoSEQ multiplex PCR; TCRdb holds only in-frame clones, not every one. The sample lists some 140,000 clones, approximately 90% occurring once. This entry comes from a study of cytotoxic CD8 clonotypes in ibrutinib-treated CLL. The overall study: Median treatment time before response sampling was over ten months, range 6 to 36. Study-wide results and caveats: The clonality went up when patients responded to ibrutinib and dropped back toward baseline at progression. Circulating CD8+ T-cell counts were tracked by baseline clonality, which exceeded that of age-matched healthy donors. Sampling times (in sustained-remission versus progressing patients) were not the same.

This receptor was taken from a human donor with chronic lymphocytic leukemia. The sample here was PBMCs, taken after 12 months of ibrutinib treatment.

In DNA form, the CDR3 reads TGTGCCAGCAGTTTAAGAAAACTGTTTTTT. Translating it yields CASSLRKLFF. The J gene is TRBJ1-4, the V gene TRBV27; D is uncertain. Deletions cut 2 bases from V and 10 bases from J, with 2 bases between. The CDR3 has 10 residues. Germline values: CDR1 MNHEY, CDR2 SMNVEV (reference sequence).